This entry describes one TCR beta chain. Its target is not known. V was trimmed by 4 bases and J by 1 base, leaving 15 bases between them. Germline CDR1 SGHRS, CDR2 YFSETQ. This CDR3 is 16 amino acids long. Using its own MiXCR run on the 5' RACE reads, TCRdb lists one record per CDR3 protein. The sample has around 490,000 distinct CDR3 sequences, 20% to 25% seen once. The donor group consisted entirely of healthy Caucasians. This record comes from a study of identical twins. Whole-study results and caveats: Cross-sectional statistical analysis, not tracking of the same donors, underpinned the conclusions.

This sample was shared with a second study, whose subject was yellow fever vaccine responses in identical twins.

The sequence derives from a woman under 30 in good health. The sample comprised CD4+ T cells sorted from blood. This rearrangement joins TRBV5-1 to TRBJ2-4, with D maybe TRBD2 (5 bases). CDR3 sequence reads: CASSDGLLGAKNIQYF. CDR3 nucleotide sequence: TGCGCCAGCAGCGACGGACTCCTGGGGGCCAAAAACATTCAGTACTTC. The whole variable domain, remainder taken from reference TRBV5-1 and TRBJ2-4, is KAGVTQTPRYLIKTRGQQVTLSCSPISGHRSVSWYQQTPGQGLQFLFEYFSETQRNKGNFPGRFSGRQFSNSRSEMNVSTLELGDSALYLCASSDGLLGAKNIQYFGAGTRLSVL.